This T cell receptor (beta chain) was sequenced during a study of cytomegalovirus exposure and HLA in healthy donors. Study-wide results and caveats: In vitro testing confirmed three CMV-associated chains as specific for CMV antigens. Most TCR sequences were uncommon, yet certain public TCRs appeared in many donors.

On this clone itself: Antigen: not known.

Repertoires were generated with immunoSEQ multiplex PCR, while TCRdb's copy carries only in-frame clones and drops some. This table has over 100,000 clones, 88% appearing once. This CDR3 has 17 amino acids. CDR1 and CDR2 from the germline V gene are SGHTA and FQGNSA. The junction had 15 bases not matched to a gene; V was cut back by 5 bases and J by 4 bases. Among the approximately 110 subjects of the validation cohort, separate from the 666-subject first cohort, were the donors. J is TRBJ1-2 and V is TRBV7-2; 8 positions agree with TRBD1. The sequence derives from a woman under 30 in good health and CMV-seronegative. The material sequenced was PBMCs. The CDR3 protein is CASSGGAGRGQGYGYTF. DNA of the CDR3: TGTGCCAGCAGCGGTGGCGCGGGCAGGGGGCAGGGCTATGGCTACACCTTC.